The rows below give T cell receptor beta chains drawn from one sample of a study of PD-L1 blockade in urothelial cancer. Profiling relied on immunoSEQ multiplex PCR, and the TCRdb table lists in-frame clones only, not all of them. The profile shows around 86,000 clones, roughly 80% of them singletons. The sequencing used PBMCs, collected around atezolizumab (anti-PD-L1) treatment. The receptors were sampled from a man between 40 and 49 years old with urothelial cancer. Each CDR3 is given with its conserved first and last residue. The order of the fields is V gene, clone size, J gene, D gene, CDR3 DNA, CDR3 protein. A D gene is named only where the DNA matches it firmly. Size is stated for part of the rows, as once, few or many counts, or as a class when the clone is expanded.

>TRBV7-2|NA|TRBJ1-1|NA
TGTGCCAGCGCAAGCGGCGGCCGATTTGGTGAAGCTTTCTTT
CASASGGRFGEAFF
>TRBV5-8|NA|TRBJ2-7|TRBD1
TGTGCCAGCATGGGACAGTCCTACGAGCAGTACTTC
CASMGQSYEQYF
>TRBV29-1|NA|TRBJ2-7|TRBD2
TGCAGCGTTGCTGCGGGAGCCTACGAGCAGTACTTC
CSVAAGAYEQYF
>TRBV4-3|NA|TRBJ2-7|NA
TGCGCCAGCAGCCAAGCGGGTCCGAGCCTGGAGCAGTACTTC
CASSQAGPSLEQYF
>TRBV7-8|NA|TRBJ2-7|TRBD2
TGTGCCAGCAGCAGAGCTACTAGCGGGACTAACTACGAGCAGTACTTC
CASSRATSGTNYEQYF
>TRBV4-2|NA|TRBJ2-3|TRBD2
TGTGCCAGCAGCCAACTAGCGGGATCCACAGATACGCAGTATTTT
CASSQLAGSTDTQYF
>TRBV28|NA|TRBJ1-4|TRBD1
TGTGCCAGCAAAGGACAGGGATATGAAAAACTGTTTTTT
CASKGQGYEKLFF
>TRBV29-1|NA|TRBJ2-2|NA
TGCAGCGTTGGGCCTCCAGGCGGGGAGCTGTTTTTT
CSVGPPGGELFF
>TRBV7-2|NA|TRBJ2-7|NA
TGTGCCAGCATCCCCTCTGGGAGGCCATACGAGCAGTACTTC
CASIPSGRPYEQYF
>TRBV10-3|once|TRBJ2-1|NA
TGTGCCATCAGTGAGTCCCTGACGGGGAGCTCCTACAATGAGCAGTTCTTC
CAISESLTGSSYNEQFF
>TRBV7-3|NA|TRBJ2-7|NA
TGTGCCAGCAGCAGTAGACAGAGCTCCTACGAGCAGTACTTC
CASSSRQSSYEQYF
>TRBV9|NA|TRBJ2-2|TRBD1
TGTGCCAGCAGCTCGAGGACAGGGCGGAACACCGGGGAGCTGTTTTTT
CASSSRTGRNTGELFF
>TRBV18|NA|TRBJ2-4|TRBD1
TGTGCCAGCTCACCCCAGGCAGGGGACAGGATAGCCAAAAACATTCAGTACTTC
CASSPQAGDRIAKNIQYF
>TRBV28|NA|TRBJ1-5|TRBD1
TGTGCCAGCAGTTTGGGACAGTTATTGAATCAGCCCCAGCATTTT
CASSLGQLLNQPQHF
>TRBV5-1|NA|TRBJ2-7|NA
TGCGCCAGCAGCCTGGTCCCGGGGTCCTACGAGCAGTACTTC
CASSLVPGSYEQYF
>TRBV28|NA|TRBJ1-1|NA
TGTGCCAGCAGTTCCTGGGGCGGACACTCCACTGAAGCTTTCTTT
CASSSWGGHSTEAFF
>TRBV28|NA|TRBJ2-1|NA
TGTGCCAGCAGTTTTCGTGGTTGGGGAGTAGGCGGGAATGAGCAGTTCTTC
CASSFRGWGVGGNEQFF
>TRBV28|NA|TRBJ1-2|NA
TGTGCCAGCAGCCTAGTGAGGGCCCTCTACTTC
CASSLVRALYF
>TRBV7-2|NA|TRBJ2-5|NA
TGTGCCAGCAGCTTAGGCGGAACGGCTCAAGAGACCCAGTACTTC
CASSLGGTAQETQYF
>TRBV5-4|NA|TRBJ1-1|NA
TGTGCCAGCAGCTTGGACAGCTACACTGAAGCTTTCTTT
CASSLDSYTEAFF
>TRBV13|NA|TRBJ2-2|NA
TGTGCCAGCAGCTTAGGGGGCGGCGGGGCCAACACCGGGGAGCTGTTTTTT
CASSLGGGGANTGELFF
>TRBV7-9|NA|TRBJ2-7|TRBD1
TGTGCCAGCAGCTCCGACAGGGGGAATTCCGAGCAGTACTTC
CASSSDRGNSEQYF
>TRBV9|NA|TRBJ2-7|TRBD2
TGTGCCAGCAGCGTGACTAGCGGAAACTACGAGCAGTACTTC
CASSVTSGNYEQYF
>TRBV29-1|NA|TRBJ2-1|NA
TGCAGCGTTGGTGGACAGACCTACAATGAGCAGTTCTTC
CSVGGQTYNEQFF
>TRBV5-4|NA|TRBJ1-1|TRBD1
TGTGCCAGCAGCTCGGCGGGACAGGGTTTCACTGAAGCTTTCTTT
CASSSAGQGFTEAFF
>TRBV29-1|NA|TRBJ1-1|TRBD1
TGCAGCGTTGAAATTACAGGGGTGAACACTGAAGCTTTCTTT
CSVEITGVNTEAFF
>TRBV7-2|NA|TRBJ2-1|NA
TGTGCCAGCAGCTTACTTCCCGGGAGAGTTGAAAATGAGCAGTTCTTC
CASSLLPGRVENEQFF
>TRBV7-2|NA|TRBJ1-1|NA
TGTGCCAGCAGCTTATTCGCAGAGAACACTGAAGCTTTCTTT
CASSLFAENTEAFF
>TRBV18|NA|TRBJ2-5|NA
TGTGCCAGCTCACCACCAGCAGGGGTACCCGAGACCCAGTACTTC
CASSPPAGVPETQYF
>TRBV5-1|NA|TRBJ2-7|TRBD1
TGCGCCAGCAGCTTGGGGGACAGGGGAGGGGAGCAGTACTTC
CASSLGDRGGEQYF
>TRBV5-1|once|TRBJ2-1|TRBD2
TGCGCCAGCAGCTTGCGGGTAGCGGGAAAGAATGAGCAGTTCTTC
CASSLRVAGKNEQFF
>TRBV25-1|NA|TRBJ1-1|TRBD1
TGTGCCAGCAGTACGCGGACAGGGGAGGCAGCTTTCTTT
CASSTRTGEAAFF